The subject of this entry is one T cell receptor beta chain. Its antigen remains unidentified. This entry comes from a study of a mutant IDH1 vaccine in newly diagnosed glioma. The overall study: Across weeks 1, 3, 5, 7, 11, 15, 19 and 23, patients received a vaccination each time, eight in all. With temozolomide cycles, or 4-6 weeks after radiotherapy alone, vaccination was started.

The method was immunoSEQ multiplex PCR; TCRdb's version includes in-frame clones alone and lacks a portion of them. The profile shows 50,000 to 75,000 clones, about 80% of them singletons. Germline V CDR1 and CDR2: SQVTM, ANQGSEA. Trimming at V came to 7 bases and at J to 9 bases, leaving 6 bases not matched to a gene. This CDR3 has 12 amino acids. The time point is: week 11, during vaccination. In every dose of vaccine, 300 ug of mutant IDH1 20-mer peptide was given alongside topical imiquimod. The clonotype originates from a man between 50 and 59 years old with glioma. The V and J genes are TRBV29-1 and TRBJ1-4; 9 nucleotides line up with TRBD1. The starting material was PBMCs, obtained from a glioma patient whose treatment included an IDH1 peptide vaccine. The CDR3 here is CSAGTGSQKLFF. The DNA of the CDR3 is TGCAGCGCTGGGACAGGGTCGCAAAAACTGTTTTTT. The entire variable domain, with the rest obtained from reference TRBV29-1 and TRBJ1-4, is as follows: SAVISQKPSRDICQRGTSLTIQCQVDSQVTMMFWYRQQPGQSLTLIATANQGSEATYESGFVIDKFPISRPNLTFSTLTVSNMSPEDSSIYLCSAGTGSQKLFFGSGTQLSVL.